A selection of T cell receptor beta chains follows, all from one sample in a study of shared clonotypes between healthy human individuals. Measured with immunoSEQ multiplex PCR; TCRdb has only the in-frame clones, and not every one. Altogether fewer than 650,000 clones are present, 76% being singletons, with the ten largest covering 10% to 15%. The material sequenced was PBMCs. Receptor source: a middle-aged woman in good health. Some clones in this sample may be carry-over from other donors' samples. The CDR3 runs from the conserved cysteine through the conserved F or W. D genes are given only for firm matches. Some rows have no size entry. The others give once, few or many, or a class for an expanded clone.

J gene: TRBJ2-7
D gene: TRBD2
V gene: TRBV6-5
clone size: .
CDR3 DNA: TGTGCCAGCAGTTTAGGACTAGTCTACGAGCAGTACTTC
CDR3 protein: CASSLGLVYEQYF

J gene: TRBJ2-2
D gene: TRBD2
V gene: TRBV5-1
clone size: .
CDR3 DNA: TGCGCCAGCAGCTTGTTTAGCGGGGGTTCCGGGGAGCTGTTTTTT
CDR3 protein: CASSLFSGGSGELFF

J gene: TRBJ1-5
D gene: .
V gene: TRBV19
clone size: .
CDR3 DNA: TGTGCCAGTAGTGCCCCCCGACTCAATCAGCCCCAGCATTTT
CDR3 protein: CASSAPRLNQPQHF

J gene: TRBJ2-2
D gene: TRBD1
V gene: TRBV13
clone size: .
CDR3 DNA: TGTGCCAGCAGCCCGCGGGACAGGGGCCCCGAGGGGCTGTTTTTT
CDR3 protein: CASSPRDRGPEGLFF

J gene: TRBJ1-3
D gene: .
V gene: TRBV19
clone size: once
CDR3 DNA: TGTGCCAGTAGTATGTCGGACAGTGGAAACACCATATATTTT
CDR3 protein: CASSMSDSGNTIYF

J gene: TRBJ2-3
D gene: .
V gene: TRBV28
clone size: .
CDR3 DNA: TGTGCCAGCAGTCCGTTGGGGCGGGCGGGCGCAGATACGCAGTATTTT
CDR3 protein: CASSPLGRAGADTQYF

J gene: TRBJ2-7
D gene: .
V gene: TRBV7-9
clone size: few
CDR3 DNA: TGTGCCAGCAGCCTCGCGGGGGCGGTCTACGAGCAGTACTTC
CDR3 protein: CASSLAGAVYEQYF

J gene: TRBJ2-3
D gene: TRBD1
V gene: TRBV5-4
clone size: few
CDR3 DNA: TGTGCCAGCAGCAAGGGACAGGGAGGCACAGATACGCAGTATTTT
CDR3 protein: CASSKGQGGTDTQYF

J gene: TRBJ1-5
D gene: .
V gene: TRBV28
clone size: .
CDR3 DNA: TGTGCCAGCAGCCCCGTCGTGGGCAATCAGCCCCAGCATTTT
CDR3 protein: CASSPVVGNQPQHF

J gene: TRBJ2-2
D gene: TRBD2
V gene: TRBV10-3
clone size: few
CDR3 DNA: TGTGCCATCAGTGACCCGCCGGGACTAGCGGGAGGTACGAACACCGGGGAGCTGTTTTTT
CDR3 protein: CAISDPPGLAGGTNTGELFF

J gene: TRBJ1-5
D gene: .
V gene: TRBV2
clone size: .
CDR3 DNA: TGTGCCAGCAGCAGGTACACAGGTCAGCCCCAGCATTTT
CDR3 protein: CASSRYTGQPQHF

J gene: TRBJ2-7
D gene: TRBD1
V gene: TRBV28
clone size: .
CDR3 DNA: TGTGCCAGCAGTTTATTGGACAGGGTCTACGAGCAGTACTTC
CDR3 protein: CASSLLDRVYEQYF

J gene: TRBJ2-7
D gene: TRBD2
V gene: TRBV28
clone size: .
CDR3 DNA: TGTGCCAGCAGGAGGACTAGCGGGTATCTCTCCTACGAGCAGTACTTC
CDR3 protein: CASRRTSGYLSYEQYF

J gene: TRBJ1-1
D gene: .
V gene: TRBV5-1
clone size: .
CDR3 DNA: TGCGCCAGCAGCTTTACAGTCCTCTCTGAAGCTTTCTTT
CDR3 protein: CASSFTVLSEAFF

J gene: TRBJ2-3
D gene: .
V gene: TRBV30
clone size: few
CDR3 DNA: TGTGCCTGTCCTAGAGGGGATACGCAGTATTTT
CDR3 protein: CACPRGDTQYF

J gene: TRBJ1-1
D gene: TRBD1
V gene: TRBV11-2
clone size: .
CDR3 DNA: TGTGCCAGCAGCCCCAGTAACGCCAGACAGGGTGAAGCTTTCTTT
CDR3 protein: CASSPSNARQGEAFF

J gene: TRBJ1-5
D gene: .
V gene: TRBV15
clone size: .
CDR3 DNA: TGTGCCACCAGCAGAGATGGGGTAGGTTTCCAGCCCCAGCATTTT
CDR3 protein: CATSRDGVGFQPQHF

J gene: TRBJ2-7
D gene: TRBD2
V gene: TRBV11-2
clone size: .
CDR3 DNA: TGTGCCAGCAGCTCCAGGAGGGTCTGGCGGGAGGCCTCCTACGAGCAGTACTTC
CDR3 protein: CASSSRRVWREASYEQYF